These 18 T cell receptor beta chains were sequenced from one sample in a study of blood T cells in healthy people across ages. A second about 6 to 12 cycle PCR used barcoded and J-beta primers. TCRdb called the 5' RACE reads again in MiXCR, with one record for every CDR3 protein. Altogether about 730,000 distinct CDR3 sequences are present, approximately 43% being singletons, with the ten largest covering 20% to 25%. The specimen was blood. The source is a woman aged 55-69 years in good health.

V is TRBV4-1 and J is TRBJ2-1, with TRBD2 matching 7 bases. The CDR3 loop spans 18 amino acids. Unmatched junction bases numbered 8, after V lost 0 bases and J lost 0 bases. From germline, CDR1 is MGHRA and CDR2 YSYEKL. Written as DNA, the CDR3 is TGCGCCAGCAGCCAAGATTCCGTGGGCGGGGGCTCCTACAATGAGCAGTTCTTC. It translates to CASSQDSVGGGSYNEQFF.

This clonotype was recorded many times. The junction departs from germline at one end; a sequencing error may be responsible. CDR3 residues: CASSLGTEAFF. The CDR3 DNA reads as TGCGCCAGCAGCTTGGGCACTGAAGCTTTCTTT. This chain uses TRBV12-3 or TRBV12-4 with TRBJ1-1; no definite D call. The CDR3 length is 11 residues.

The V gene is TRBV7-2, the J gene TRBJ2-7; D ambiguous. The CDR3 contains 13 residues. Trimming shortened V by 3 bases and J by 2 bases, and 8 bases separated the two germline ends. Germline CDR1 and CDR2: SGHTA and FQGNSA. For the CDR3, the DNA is TGTGCCAGCAGCTTCGACGGAACCTACGAGCAGTACTTC. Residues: CASSFDGTYEQYF.

The CDR3: CASSPSLRRISSYEQYF. CDR3 sequence (DNA): TGTGCCAGCAGCCCCTCTCTAAGGAGGATCAGCTCCTACGAGCAGTACTTC. This chain joins TRBV5-6 and TRBJ2-7; TRBD2 is a possible D gene (5 bases). Trimming left V 4 bases short and J 0 bases short, with 20 bases between. This CDR3 contains 17 residues. Germline V gene lookup returns CDR1 SGHDT and CDR2 YYEEEE.

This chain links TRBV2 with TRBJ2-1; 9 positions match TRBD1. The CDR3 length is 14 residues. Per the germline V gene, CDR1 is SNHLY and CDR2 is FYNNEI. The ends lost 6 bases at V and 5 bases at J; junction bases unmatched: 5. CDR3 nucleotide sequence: TGTGCCAGCAGGCGGGACAGGGAGAACAATGAGCAGTTCTTC. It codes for CASRRDRENNEQFF.

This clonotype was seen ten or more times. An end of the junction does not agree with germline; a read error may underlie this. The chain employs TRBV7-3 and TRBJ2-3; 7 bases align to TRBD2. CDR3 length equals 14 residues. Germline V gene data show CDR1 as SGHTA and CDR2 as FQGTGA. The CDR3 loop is CASSSTSATATQYF. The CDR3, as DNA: TGTGCCAGCAGCTCTACTAGCGCTACAGCTACGCAGTATTTT.

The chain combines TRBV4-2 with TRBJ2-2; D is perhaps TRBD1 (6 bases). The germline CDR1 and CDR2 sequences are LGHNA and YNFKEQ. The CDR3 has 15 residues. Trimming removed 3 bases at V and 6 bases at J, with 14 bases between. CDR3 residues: CASSQWGQNAGELFF. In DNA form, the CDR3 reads TGTGCCAGCAGCCAGTGGGGACAAAACGCCGGGGAGCTGTTTTTT.

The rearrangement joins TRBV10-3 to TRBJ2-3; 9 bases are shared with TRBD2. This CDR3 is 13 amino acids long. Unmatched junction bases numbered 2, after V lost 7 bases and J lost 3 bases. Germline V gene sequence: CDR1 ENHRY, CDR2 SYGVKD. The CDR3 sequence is CAITLAGTDTQYF. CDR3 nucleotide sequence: TGTGCCATCACCCTAGCGGGGACAGATACGCAGTATTTT.

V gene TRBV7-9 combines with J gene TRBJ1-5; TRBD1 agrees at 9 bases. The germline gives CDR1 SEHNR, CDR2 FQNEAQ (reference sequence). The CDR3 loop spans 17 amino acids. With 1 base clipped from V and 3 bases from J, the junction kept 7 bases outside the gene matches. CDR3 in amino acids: CASSLGTGTGPNQPQHF. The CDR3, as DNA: TGTGCCAGCAGCTTAGGGACCGGGACAGGGCCCAATCAGCCCCAGCATTTT.

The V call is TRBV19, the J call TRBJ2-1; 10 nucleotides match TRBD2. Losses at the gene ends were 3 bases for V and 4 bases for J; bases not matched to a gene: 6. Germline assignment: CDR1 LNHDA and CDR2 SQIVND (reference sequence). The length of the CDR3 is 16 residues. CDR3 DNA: TGTGCCAGTAGTATTGTCCTAGCGGGAGATTACAATGAGCAGTTCTTC. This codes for CASSIVLAGDYNEQFF.

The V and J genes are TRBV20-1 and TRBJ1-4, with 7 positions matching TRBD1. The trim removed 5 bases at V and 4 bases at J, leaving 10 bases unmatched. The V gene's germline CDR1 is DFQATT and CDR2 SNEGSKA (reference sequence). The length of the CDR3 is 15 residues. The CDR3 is CSAEQGQTYNEKLFF. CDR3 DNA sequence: TGCAGTGCTGAACAGGGACAGACTTATAATGAAAAACTGTTTTTT.

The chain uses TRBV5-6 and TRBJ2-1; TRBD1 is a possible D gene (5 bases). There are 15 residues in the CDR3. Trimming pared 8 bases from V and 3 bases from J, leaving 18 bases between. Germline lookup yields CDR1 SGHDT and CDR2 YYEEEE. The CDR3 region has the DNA TGTGCCAGTAACTCGTTCAGGGTCGACTACAATGAGCAGTTCTTC. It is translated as CASNSFRVDYNEQFF.

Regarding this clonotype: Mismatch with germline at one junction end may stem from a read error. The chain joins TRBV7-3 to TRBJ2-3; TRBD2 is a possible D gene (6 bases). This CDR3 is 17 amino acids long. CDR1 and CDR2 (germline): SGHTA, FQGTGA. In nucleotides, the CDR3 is TGTGCCGGCAGTCCCGCAGCCCTAGGGCCTAGCGTGGATACGCAGTATTTT. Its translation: CAGSPAALGPSVDTQYF.

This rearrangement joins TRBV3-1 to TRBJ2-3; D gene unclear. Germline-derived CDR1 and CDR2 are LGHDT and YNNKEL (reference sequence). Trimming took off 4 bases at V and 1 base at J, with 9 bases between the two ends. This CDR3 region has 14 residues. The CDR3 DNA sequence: TGTGCCAGCAGCCCCGTCGCGCGCACAGATACGCAGTATTTT. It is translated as CASSPVARTDTQYF.

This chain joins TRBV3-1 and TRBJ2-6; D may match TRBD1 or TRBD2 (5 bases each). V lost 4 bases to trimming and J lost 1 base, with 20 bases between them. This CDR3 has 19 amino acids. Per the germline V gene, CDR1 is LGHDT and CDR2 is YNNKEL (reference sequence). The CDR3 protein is CASSPLRPGRRSGANVLTF. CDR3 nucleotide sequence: TGTGCCAGCAGCCCGCTTCGACCGGGACGGAGATCTGGGGCCAACGTCCTGACTTTC.

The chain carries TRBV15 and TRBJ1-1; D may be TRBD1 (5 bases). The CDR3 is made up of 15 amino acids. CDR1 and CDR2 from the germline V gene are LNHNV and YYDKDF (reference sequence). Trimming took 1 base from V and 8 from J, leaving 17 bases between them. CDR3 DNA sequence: TGTGCCACCAGCAGAGCGCTGGGGACCGGAGCCGAAGCTTTCTTT. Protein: CATSRALGTGAEAFF. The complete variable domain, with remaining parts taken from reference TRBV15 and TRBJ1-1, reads DAMVIQNPRYQVTQFGKPVTLSCSQTLNHNVMYWYQQKSSQAPKLLFHYYDKDFNNEADTPDNFQSRRPNTSFCFLDIRSPGLGDTAMYLCATSRALGTGAEAFFGQGTRLTVV.

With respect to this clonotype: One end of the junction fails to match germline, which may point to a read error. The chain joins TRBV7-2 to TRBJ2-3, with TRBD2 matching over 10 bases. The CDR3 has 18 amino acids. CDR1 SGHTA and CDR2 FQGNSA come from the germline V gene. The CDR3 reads CAGSPRVLAGLDTDTQYF. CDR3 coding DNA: TGTGCCGGCAGCCCCAGGGTACTAGCGGGACTAGACACAGATACGCAGTATTTT.

The chain's CDR3 is CASSAGRTAYEQYF. In nucleotides, the CDR3 is TGTGCCAGCAGCGCAGGACGGACTGCCTACGAGCAGTACTTC. The chain carries TRBV7-8 and TRBJ2-7, with D possibly TRBD2 on 5 matching bases. The germline V gene has CDR1 SGHVS and CDR2 FQNEAQ. The CDR3 has 14 amino acids. V was trimmed by 5 bases and J by 2 bases, leaving 13 bases between them.